A selection of T cell receptor beta chains follows, all from one sample in a study of untreated major depressive disorder. Repertoires were generated with immunoSEQ multiplex PCR, while TCRdb's copy carries only in-frame clones and drops some. The sample includes tens of thousands of clones, around 92% of them seen just once. The sample consisted of CD4+ T cells from PBMCs. These receptors were taken from a woman aged 40 to 49 in good health. Both conserved end residues are part of each CDR3. A D gene is named only where the DNA matches it firmly. For some rows the clone size is stated as once, few or many, or as a class when expanded; others skip it.

TRBV9	once	TRBJ1-4	.	CASSVGPDEKLFF	TGTGCCAGCAGCGTTGGACCGGATGAAAAACTGTTTTTT
TRBV29-1	.	TRBJ1-1	.	CSVEVGLQNTEAFF	TGCAGCGTGGAGGTGGGACTACAGAACACTGAAGCTTTCTTT
TRBV6-4	few	TRBJ1-1	TRBD1	CASSPGGAGTEAFF	TGTGCCAGCAGTCCAGGGGGCGCGGGGACTGAAGCTTTCTTT
TRBV29-1	.	TRBJ2-3	.	CSVEASGTDTQYF	TGCAGCGTTGAGGCTAGCGGCACAGATACGCAGTATTTT
TRBV28	.	TRBJ2-5	TRBD2	CASSPSSGGKETQYF	TGTGCCAGCAGTCCCTCTAGCGGGGGGAAAGAGACCCAGTACTTC
TRBV5-1	once	TRBJ1-4	.	CASSFGVSSNEKLFF	TGCGCCAGCAGCTTCGGGGTCTCGAGTAATGAAAAACTGTTTTTT
TRBV9	.	TRBJ2-5	TRBD2	CASSVGAGGELETQYF	TGTGCCAGCAGCGTAGGGGCGGGGGGCGAGTTGGAGACCCAGTACTTC
TRBV19	few	TRBJ2-5	TRBD2	CATSRGVFPKETQYF	TGTGCCACCAGCCGGGGGGTATTCCCTAAAGAGACCCAGTACTTC
TRBV30	medium-sized	TRBJ2-7	TRBD2	CACRGGAYEQYF	TGTGCCTGTCGCGGGGGAGCCTACGAGCAGTACTTC
TRBV7-2	.	TRBJ1-2	.	CASSSAYVNYGYTF	TGTGCCAGCAGCTCAGCATACGTTAACTATGGCTACACCTTC
TRBV7-2	.	TRBJ1-2	.	CASSRGIDSGGGYTF	TGTGCCAGCAGCCGAGGGATAGACAGTGGGGGTGGCTACACCTTC
TRBV6-5	few	TRBJ1-2	.	CASSWGPQVRGYTF	TGTGCCAGCAGCTGGGGACCGCAAGTCCGCGGCTACACCTTC
TRBV30	.	TRBJ2-1	.	CAWSVLQGTNEQFF	TGTGCCTGGAGTGTACTTCAGGGTACGAATGAGCAGTTCTTC
TRBV5-1	.	TRBJ2-5	.	CASSLGQGGSETQYF	TGCGCCAGCAGCTTGGGGCAGGGTGGGTCAGAGACCCAGTACTTC
TRBV6-1	.	TRBJ1-5	.	CASSPGGPSNQPQHF	TGTGCCAGCAGCCCGGGGGGGCCGAGCAATCAGCCCCAGCATTTT
TRBV27	.	TRBJ2-3	TRBD2	CASSLGLAGGTDTQYF	TGTGCCAGCAGTTTAGGGCTAGCGGGGGGCACAGATACGCAGTATTTT
TRBV21-1	.	TRBJ2-1	.	CATCTGTGSSYNEQFF	TGTGCCACCTGCACCGGGACAGGGAGCTCCTACAATGAGCAGTTCTTC
TRBV9	.	TRBJ1-4	TRBD1	CASSTSTGLNEKLFF	TGTGCCAGCAGCACATCGACAGGGCTTAATGAAAAACTGTTTTTT
TRBV19	.	TRBJ1-5	TRBD1	CASSAVTGVHSNQPQHF	TGTGCCAGTAGTGCCGTGACAGGGGTACATAGCAATCAGCCCCAGCATTTT
TRBV7-2	.	TRBJ2-1	.	CASSPGHAYNEQFF	TGTGCCAGCAGCCCAGGACATGCCTACAATGAGCAGTTCTTC
TRBV5-1	.	TRBJ2-1	.	CASSVSPVKAGNEQFF	TGCGCCAGCAGCGTCAGTCCCGTAAAAGCAGGGAATGAGCAGTTCTTC
TRBV6-5	.	TRBJ1-4	.	CASRSPNEKLFF	TGTGCCAGCAGGTCCCCCAATGAAAAACTGTTTTTT
TRBV7-9	.	TRBJ2-7	.	CASSLAIIGSSYEQYF	TGTGCCAGCAGCTTAGCGATCATCGGCAGCTCCTACGAGCAGTACTTC
TRBV4-2	.	TRBJ1-1	TRBD1	CASSQEVTGTGDTEAFF	TGTGCCAGCAGCCAAGAGGTAACCGGGACAGGGGACACTGAAGCTTTCTTT
TRBV28	once	TRBJ1-4	.	CASSTTGRGNEKLFF	TGTGCCAGCAGTACCACAGGCAGGGGTAATGAAAAACTGTTTTTT
TRBV5-1	.	TRBJ1-3	.	CASSRTALNSGNTIYF	TGCGCCAGCAGCCGCACCGCCTTAAACTCTGGAAACACCATATATTTT
TRBV5-1	.	TRBJ1-3	.	CASSQGSGNTIYF	TGCGCCAGCAGCCAAGGCTCTGGAAACACCATATATTTT
TRBV25-1	.	TRBJ1-6	.	CASSERSRGDSPLHF	TGTGCCAGCAGTGAGCGTAGCAGGGGTGACTCACCCCTCCACTTT
TRBV5-1	.	TRBJ2-3	.	CASASFPGIGTDTQYF	TGCGCCAGCGCTTCCTTCCCAGGGATAGGCACAGATACGCAGTATTTT
TRBV27	.	TRBJ1-2	TRBD1	CASSLEWGQGDYGYTF	TGTGCCAGCAGTTTAGAGTGGGGACAGGGAGACTATGGCTACACCTTC
TRBV5-6	.	TRBJ2-1	TRBD1	CASSWTGGNEQFF	TGTGCCAGCAGCTGGACAGGGGGCAATGAGCAGTTCTTC
TRBV29-1	.	TRBJ2-2	TRBD1	CSVVKGASGELFF	TGCAGCGTGGTGAAGGGGGCGTCCGGGGAGCTGTTTTTT
TRBV19	.	TRBJ2-1	TRBD1	CASRLGQAANEQFF	TGTGCCAGTAGGCTGGGACAGGCCGCCAATGAGCAGTTCTTC
TRBV7-8	once	TRBJ2-7	TRBD2	CASSFGTSGRRAYEQYF	TGTGCCAGCAGCTTCGGGACTAGCGGGAGAAGGGCCTACGAGCAGTACTTC
TRBV30	.	TRBJ2-7	.	CAWSPGSYEQYF	TGTGCCTGGAGTCCAGGGTCCTACGAGCAGTACTTC
TRBV7-8	.	TRBJ1-5	.	CASSTRTESQPQHF	TGTGCCAGCAGCACCCGGACAGAAAGTCAGCCCCAGCATTTT
TRBV2	.	TRBJ1-5	.	CASRILGGESQPQHF	TGTGCCAGCAGAATTCTGGGAGGGGAGAGTCAGCCCCAGCATTTT
TRBV5-6	.	TRBJ1-3	.	CASGDGTFSGNTIYF	TGTGCCAGCGGGGATGGAACTTTCTCTGGAAACACCATATATTTT
TRBV2	once	TRBJ2-1	TRBD2	CASRAGTNYNEQFF	TGTGCCAGCAGGGCCGGGACTAACTACAATGAGCAGTTCTTC
TRBV11-2	.	TRBJ1-1	.	CASSLAAGNTEAFF	TGTGCCAGCAGCTTGGCCGCGGGGAACACTGAAGCTTTCTTT
TRBV28	once	TRBJ2-2	TRBD1	CASRDVDRANTGELFF	TGTGCCAGTAGGGATGTGGACAGGGCGAACACCGGGGAGCTGTTTTTT
TRBV10-3	few	TRBJ1-1	TRBD1	CAIAGQGNTEAFF	TGTGCCATTGCTGGACAGGGGAACACTGAAGCTTTCTTT
TRBV27	.	TRBJ2-5	TRBD2	CASRSGGRVTQYF	TGTGCCAGCAGGAGTGGGGGGAGGGTGACCCAGTACTTC
TRBV6-1	.	TRBJ1-5	.	CASTTDIQPQHF	TGTGCCAGCACCACAGACATTCAGCCCCAGCATTTT